This T cell receptor (beta chain) was captured in a study of blood T cell repertoires in COVID-19. About the research overall: Researchers got acute and convalescent COVID-19 samples from the United States, Italy and Spain. Nucleic acid was either cDNA or gDNA, and it came from T cells, B-cell-depleted T cells, or PBMCs.

How the authors handled the data: For nucleated cells, counts were estimated from reference gene primer amplification. The data were produced by immunoSEQ multiplex PCR, yet TCRdb's version contains in-frame clones alone and is incomplete. V, J and clone size reflect that table, while D and trimming were determined from the DNA. The data hold about 33,000 clones, with 91% observed a single time. The sequencing input was peripheral blood. This TCR was sampled from a human donor with active COVID-19. The donor label of this sample is uncertain.

CDR3 region: CASSHRDDTEAFF. The CDR3 DNA reads as TGTGCCAGCAGCCACAGGGATGACACTGAAGCTTTCTTT. The V call is TRBV7-3, the J call TRBJ1-1; TRBD1 is a possible D gene (6 bases). V was cut by 5 bases and J by 3 bases, with 10 bases left in between. The CDR3 has 13 residues. Germline V gene lookup returns CDR1 SGHTA and CDR2 FQGTGA.